One and the same sample provided the 16 T cell receptor beta chains below, sequenced in a study of blood T cell repertoires in COVID-19. Using immunoSEQ multiplex PCR, the repertoire was profiled, and TCRdb retains in-frame clones only, with some absent. The table lists about 190,000 clones, about 81% of them singletons, with around 8% in the top ten. Sequencing used peripheral blood. The source of these receptors is an older woman with COVID-19, enrolled during active disease.

The chain couples TRBV6-4 to TRBJ1-1; TRBD1 aligns across 9 bases. The CDR3 is made up of 14 amino acids. The trim removed 5 bases at V and 4 bases at J, leaving 5 bases unmatched. The V gene's germline CDR1 is MRHNA and CDR2 SNTAGT. The CDR3 reads CASSRTGERTEAFF. In nucleotides, the CDR3 is TGTGCCAGCAGTCGGACAGGGGAACGCACTGAAGCTTTCTTT.

This chain connects TRBV19 to TRBJ2-3; 7 nucleotides line up with TRBD1. V dropped 5 bases and J dropped 4; count of bases not matched to a gene: 3. The CDR3 loop spans 13 amino acids. Per germline, CDR1 LNHDA and CDR2 SQIVND (reference sequence). CDR3 amino acids: CASSEGASDTQYF. The CDR3 DNA is TGTGCCAGTAGTGAGGGGGCCTCAGATACGCAGTATTTT.

The chain is built from TRBV11-3 and TRBJ2-3, with 9 bases lining up with TRBD2. Germline trimming cut 6 bases from V and 4 bases from J; bases unmatched to any gene: 11. The CDR3 totals 16 residues. The germline CDR1 and CDR2 sequences are SGHNT and YENEEA. CDR3 DNA sequence: TGTGCCAGCAGTTCCTCTGACACTAGCGGGTCAGATACGCAGTATTTT. Amino acids: CASSSSDTSGSDTQYF.

This clone was seen only once. The sample holds other DNA sequences that translate to the same CDR3. The rearrangement links TRBV19 to TRBJ1-1; perhaps TRBD1 as D (5 bases). The CDR3 is 13 amino acids. V gave up 4 bases and J gave up 3 bases, with 9 bases separating them. The germline CDR1 and CDR2 sequences are LNHDA and SQIVND (reference sequence). The CDR3 DNA follows: TGTGCCAGTAGTAGTACGGGGGACACTGAAGCTTTCTTT. Its protein product is CASSSTGDTEAFF. The whole variable domain, remainder taken from reference TRBV19 and TRBJ1-1, is DGGITQSPKYLFRKEGQNVTLSCEQNLNHDAMYWYRQDPGQGLRLIYYSQIVNDFQKGDIAEGYSVSREKKESFPLTVTSAQKNPTAFYLCASSSTGDTEAFFGQGTRLTVV.

This chain's CDR3 is CASSVNRVARGYTF. In nucleotides, the CDR3 is TGTGCCAGCAGCGTCAACAGGGTGGCCAGGGGCTACACCTTC. The genes are TRBV9 and TRBJ1-2, with D possibly being TRBD1 (6 bases). Germline loops: CDR1 SGDLS, CDR2 YYNGEE. This CDR3 region has 14 residues. The V end was cut by 2 bases, the J end by 8 bases, with 16 bases between.

The chain is built from TRBV18 and TRBJ1-2; D is ambiguous. In germline, CDR1 is KGHSH, CDR2 LQKENI. V was cut by 5 bases and J by 3 bases, with 13 bases left in between. The CDR3 is 14 amino acids. CDR3 region: CASSTLGVDYGYTF. CDR3 in DNA: TGTGCCAGCTCAACCCTAGGTGTAGACTATGGCTACACCTTC.

The chain combines TRBV5-1 with TRBJ1-1; 7 bases are shared with TRBD1. CDR3 size: 12 residues. CDR1 is SGHRS and CDR2 is YFSETQ in the germline V gene. V dropped 4 bases and J dropped 5; count of bases not matched to a gene: 2. CDR3 DNA sequence: TGCGCCAGCAGCGCGACAGGGACTGAAGCTTTCTTT. Residues: CASSATGTEAFF.

This chain uses TRBV5-6 with TRBJ2-7, with TRBD1 identical over 7 bases. V was clipped by 1 base and J by 4 bases; unmatched bases: 5. The CDR3 contains 14 residues. Germline CDR1 SGHDT, CDR2 YYEEEE. The CDR3 nucleotides read TGTGCCAGCAGCTTGCTGCAGGGGGTATACGAGCAGTACTTC. Translating it yields CASSLLQGVYEQYF.

This chain connects TRBV7-9 to TRBJ1-1, with D maybe TRBD1 (6 bases). This CDR3 has 13 residues. The V gene lost 0 bases and the J gene lost 6 bases, with 8 bases spanning the gap. Germline CDR1 SEHNR, CDR2 FQNEAQ (reference sequence). CDR3 nucleotide sequence: TGTGCCAGCAGCTTAGCCCGACAGGCTGAAGCTTTCTTT. This translates into CASSLARQAEAFF.

The chain has TRBV4-2 and TRBJ2-7; 16 bases line up with TRBD2. The CDR3 length is 22 residues. Germline CDR1 is LGHNA and CDR2 is YNFKEQ. V lost 4 bases, J lost 2 bases, and 20 bases stayed unmatched. The CDR3 bases are TGTGCCAGCAGCCTTACCCTTTCCTCCGGGACTAGCGGGAGGGCTACACCCTACGAGCAGTACTTC. It encodes CASSLTLSSGTSGRATPYEQYF.

This rearrangement joins TRBV2 to TRBJ2-3, with TRBD2 matching over 8 bases. CDR3 size: 15 residues. Germline trimming cut 7 bases from V and 5 bases from J; bases unmatched to any gene: 11. Looked up from germline, CDR1 is SNHLY and CDR2 is FYNNEI. For the CDR3, the DNA is TGTGCCAGCACCCGTCCAGCGGGAGTTGAAGATACGCAGTATTTT. Protein product: CASTRPAGVEDTQYF.

The genes are TRBV7-2 and TRBJ2-1; TRBD2 matches at 14 bases. The CDR3 has 19 amino acids. The J segment lost 0 bases and the V segment lost 2 bases, leaving 6 bases of the junction unmatched. The germline CDR1 and CDR2 sequences are SGHTA and FQGNSA. The CDR3: CASSLMTSGRASSYNEQFF. CDR3 nucleotides: TGTGCCAGCAGCTTAATGACTAGCGGGAGGGCGAGCTCCTACAATGAGCAGTTCTTC.

This clone came up once. CDR3 DNA: TGTGCCAGCAGTTACTCGCATCAGGGGGGAGGTGAAAAACTGTTTTTT. Translation gives CASSYSHQGGGEKLFF. V usage is TRBV6-5 and J usage is TRBJ1-4, with 7 positions matching TRBD1. V trimming: 0 bases; J trimming: 7 bases; junction bases outside the gene matches: 8. The CDR3 extends over 16 amino acids. Per germline, CDR1 MNHEY and CDR2 SVGAGI.

The rearrangement joins TRBV7-8 to TRBJ2-1, with 8 bases matching TRBD2. The CDR3 is 16 amino acids. From germline, CDR1 is SGHVS and CDR2 FQNEAQ. The ends lost 2 bases at V and 3 bases at J; junction bases unmatched: 6. In DNA, the CDR3 is TGTGCCAGCAGCTTAAGCGCGGGGGGAGGCTACAATGAGCAGTTCTTC. This codes for CASSLSAGGGYNEQFF.

V usage is TRBV18 and J usage is TRBJ2-3, with TRBD1 identical over 9 bases. From germline, CDR1 is KGHSH and CDR2 LQKENI. The CDR3 has 17 residues. Trimming took 3 bases from V and 3 from J; bases not matched to a gene: 10. CDR3 nucleotides: TGTGCCAGCTCACCTCCCCGGATGACAGGGGGAACAGATACGCAGTATTTT. Residues: CASSPPRMTGGTDTQYF.

The J gene is TRBJ2-3, the V gene TRBV5-1; 14 nucleotides agree with TRBD2. CDR3 length equals 16 residues. Unmatched junction bases numbered 4, after V lost 3 bases and J lost 4 bases. CDR1 is SGHRS and CDR2 is YFSETQ in the germline V gene. Written as DNA, the CDR3 is TGCGCCAGCAGCTGGGGACTAGCGGGAGTGGCAGATACGCAGTATTTT. As protein: CASSWGLAGVADTQYF.